Reported below is one T cell receptor (beta chain). Its antigen is currently unknown. Prepared libraries of TCR beta cDNA carried unique molecular identifiers. One entry per CDR3 protein, called by TCRdb with MiXCR from the PCR reads. Found here are fewer than 850,000 distinct CDR3 sequences, 25% to 30% of them singletons; the top ten hold around 0.56%. The data were obtained in a study of post-analysis software for immune sequencing data. About the research overall: Clinical courses comprised relapsing-remitting, secondary progressive and progressive-relapsing multiple sclerosis. General study results and limits: Four to six TRBV segments appeared more often in patients than in controls, and TRBV5-6, TRBV5-1 and TRBV20-1 were among these.

Trimming took 4 bases from V and 8 from J, leaving 15 bases between them. The CDR3 contains 14 residues. The germline CDR1 and CDR2 sequences are SGHKS and YYEKEE (reference sequence). What was sequenced was blood. The clonotype originates from a girl between 5 and 17 years old with multiple sclerosis. The chain joins TRBV5-5 to TRBJ1-4, with D unclear. DNA of the CDR3: TGTGCCAGCAGCGATTGGCAAGGCGGAGAAAAACTGTTTTTT. It yields the protein CASSDWQGGEKLFF.